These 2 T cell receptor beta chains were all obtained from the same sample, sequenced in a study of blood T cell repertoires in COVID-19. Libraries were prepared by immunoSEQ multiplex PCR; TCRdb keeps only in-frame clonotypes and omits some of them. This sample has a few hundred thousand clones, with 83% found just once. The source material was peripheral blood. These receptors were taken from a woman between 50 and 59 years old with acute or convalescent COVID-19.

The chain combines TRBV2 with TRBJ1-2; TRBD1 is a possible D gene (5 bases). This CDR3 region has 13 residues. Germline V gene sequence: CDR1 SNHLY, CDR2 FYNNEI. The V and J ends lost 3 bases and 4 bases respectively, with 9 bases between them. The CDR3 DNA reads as TGTGCCAGCAGTGACAGGGCGTTCTATGGCTACACCTTC. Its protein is CASSDRAFYGYTF. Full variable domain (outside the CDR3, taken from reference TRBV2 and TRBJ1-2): EPEVTQTPSHQVTQMGQEVILRCVPISNHLYFYWYRQILGQKVEFLVSFYNNEISEKSEIFDDQFSVERPDGSNFTLKIRSTKLEDSAMYFCASSDRAFYGYTFGSGTRLTVV.

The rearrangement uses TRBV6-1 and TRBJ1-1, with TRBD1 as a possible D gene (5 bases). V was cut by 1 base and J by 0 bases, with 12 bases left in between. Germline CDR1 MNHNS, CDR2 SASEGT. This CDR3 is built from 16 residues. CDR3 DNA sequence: TGTGCCAGCAGTGAAGGTCCGGGGGTAATGAACACTGAAGCTTTCTTT. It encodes CASSEGPGVMNTEAFF.